This entry concerns a single T cell receptor (beta chain). Its recognized antigen is unknown. Per-base quality was not reported, and no clone a single base away is much larger than it. The donors were healthy, HIV-negative adults with no recently reported acute infections or vaccinations. Every donor was a Caucasian adult residing in Nashville, Tennessee, USA. CD4+ T cells were enriched by magnetic negative selection, after which naive cells were positively selected on CD45RA and the negative fraction was taken as the memory subset. Blood was obtained by leukapheresis, after which PBMCs were separated by Ficoll-Histopaque density gradient centrifugation and cryopreserved in liquid nitrogen vapor phase. Analytical flow cytometry was used to check the purity and quantity of each magnetically sorted T cell population. Genomic DNA was isolated from every sorted fraction and measured by UV absorbance on a Nanodrop 2000c.

These data are taken from a study of shared clonotypes between healthy human individuals (dated by TCRdb to 2018 to 2021). For context, the study as a whole: The cohort comprised two women and a few men aged 18 to 49 years. Libraries were prepared and TCR repertoires were sequenced by different laboratories using diverse techniques, in order to increase sequencing depth and limit assay-specific biases. The study deeply sequenced blood TCR repertoires of about 5 healthy adults to estimate repertoire size and the extent of clonotype sharing between individuals. For each donor, CD4 naive and CD4 memory were each given three plates, CD8 naive was given two plates, and CD8 memory was given one plate. Between about 0.85 and 9.5 billion PBMCs per donor were obtained by leukapheresis. The study at large found these results: Sampling was limited to blood, and TCR repertoires in tissue likely differ from TCR repertoires in blood. When several donors were compared, the shared fraction of clonotypes was about 5% for naive CD4, around 3.6% for naive CD8, more than 2% for memory CD4, and 0.35% to 0.4% for memory CD8. Incomplete sequencing was indicated by rarefaction of sorted-subset datasets, despite the large sequencing depth. Because the study included only a small number of donors, the genetic and exposure-history diversity represented was limited. Larger estimated clonotype richness was generally found for naive subsets than for memory subsets. Pairwise subsampling indicated that sequencing depth was expected to affect the degree of clonotype sharing among donors. Compared with non-shared clonotypes, the clonotypes found in all four sorted-subset donors had higher generation probabilities.

The germline V gene specifies MGHDK as CDR1 and SYGVNS as CDR2. Its CDR3 holds 13 amino acids, cysteine through phenylalanine. This entry keeps only the CDR3 DNA: 39 bases, framed from base 1. V is clipped by 3 bases and J by 0 bases, and the sequence between their germline boundaries is 3 bases long. Using the deep immunoSEQ assay, TCR CDR3 regions were amplified from genomic DNA by multiplex PCR. For each cell subset, the extracted genomic DNA was distributed evenly across all wells of several immunoSEQ 96-well plates, and each plate served as one replicate. For sorted subsets, around 200 ng genomic DNA, equal to 30,000 or so T cell genomes, was loaded into each replicate PCR. The purified libraries were quantified using a Qubit 3.0 fluorometer, sized with a Bioanalyzer 2100, and then quantified again using the KAPA Library Quantification kit. Every immunoSEQ 96-well plate was sequenced on a dedicated single-read 150-cycle Illumina NextSeq 550 flow cell. The paper's data handling went like this. Because the immunoSEQ output held only junctional sequences and lacked quality scores, the filtering could not match the filtering applied to full-length reads. Sequences were annotated with PyIR, a Python wrapper for IgBLAST v1.9, and V/J genes and CDR3 were assigned using IMGT germline references. Any read was removed if the V/J assignment was weak (E-value above 1e-6), the CDR3 was missing, or the read contained stop codons, out-of-frame junctions, or ambiguous translated residues. V3J clonotypes were defined as sequences sharing the same inferred V gene, J gene, and CDR3 amino acid sequence. Percentage overlap between repertoires was calculated by dividing the number of shared unique clonotypes by the size of the smaller repertoire. Three approaches were used to assess repertoire richness: RTK rarefaction, the Chao1 estimator, and Recon v2.1 estimates of unobserved clonotypes. Generation probabilities were computed with OLGA for all TCRbeta clonotypes obtained by the gDNA method from several donors. Entries here come from immuneACCESS through TCRdb and include only in-frame sequences with V and J called. Some clones fail to appear in such tables; in the studies checked, an unresolved V gene covers under half of the shortfall, and the cause of the remainder is unknown. V, J and clone size derive from that table, while D and trimming were established from the DNA sequence. The sample table lists roughly 2 million clones, roughly 95% of them with a count of one. Of the sample, roughly 0.13% falls within the top ten clones.

Specimen: naive CD4+ T cells sorted from blood. The sample's cell subset or site label, decoded: CD45RA+ positively selected. The sequence was obtained from a man in his late teens or twenties in good health. The chain links TRBV25-1 with TRBJ1-5, with no confidently assigned D gene. The base sequence is TGTGCCAGCAGTGACAGTAGCAATCAGCCCCAGCATTTT. This yields the protein CASSDSSNQPQHF.